This TCR beta chain comes out of a study of beta chain features in type 1 diabetes. Expressed TCRB transcripts were sequenced because the entire RNA isolate underwent reverse transcription. The assay was immunoSEQ multiplex PCR, and TCRdb's table has in-frame clones only and misses some. The data show hundreds of thousands of clones, approximately 30% seen once. Germline CDR1 reads SGHRS; CDR2 reads YFSETQ. This CDR3 comprises 16 residues. V shed 0 bases and J 0 bases; nucleotides not matched to a gene: 2. The chain combines TRBV5-1 with TRBJ2-1, with 8 bases fitting TRBD2. The origin of this receptor is a man younger than 35 in good health. Specimen: naive CD4+ T cells from blood. CDR3 coding DNA: TGCGCCAGCAGCTTGGGAACTAGCGGCTCCTACAATGAGCAGTTCTTC. Encoded protein: CASSLGTSGSYNEQFF.